Listed here are 13 T cell receptor beta chains from one sample, sequenced in a study of CD8+CD57+ T cells in acquired aplastic anemia (dated by TCRdb to 2017 to 2018). Sequencing took place on an Illumina HiSeq 2000. Genomic DNA served as template for TCR beta VDJ combination and CDR3 sequence profiling. TCRdb's own reprocessing of the public reads used fastp at Q25 and MiXCR and kept productive beta chains. Here each entry gathers all rows of one CDR3 protein and keeps the most common genes and DNA. This sample comprises around 180,000 distinct CDR3 sequences, around 48% of them detected only once. More than 1.5% of the sample is in the top ten clones. Patients chosen for sequencing had shown expansion of CD8+CD57+ cells by flow cytometry. Specimen: sorted CD4+, CD8+, or CD8+CD57+ T cells (not recorded which) from PBMCs. The receptors shown here come from a human donor with aplastic anemia.

Turning to this clonotype: Lacking the conserved final phenylalanine or tryptophan, this CDR3 likely reflects a read error. The chain uses TRBV7-2 and TRBJ1-5, with a possible D match to TRBD1 (5 bases). Trimming removed 3 bases at V and 7 bases at J, with 13 bases between. The germline V gene encodes CDR1 SGHTA and CDR2 FQGNSA. The CDR3 totals 14 residues. The CDR3 bases are TGTGCCAGCAGCTTCGGGCAGGGTCAACAGCCCCAGCATCTT. Translated: CASSFGQGQQPQHL.

With respect to this clonotype: This could be a read error, since a much larger clone is one nucleotide away. The chain links TRBV4-3 to TRBJ1-2, with no clear D. The V gene's germline CDR1 is LGHNA and CDR2 YSLEER. The CDR3 is 14 residues long. CDR3: CASSQDVRGSGCTF. CDR3 nucleotide sequence: TGCGCCAGCAGCCAAGATGTACGGGGTAGTGGCTGCACCTTC.

This chain links TRBV20-1 with TRBJ1-5, with 9 bases fitting TRBD1. CDR1 is DFQATT and CDR2 is SNEGSKA in the germline V gene (reference sequence). V lost 4 bases and J lost 5; bases outside the gene matches: 9. CDR3 length equals 15 residues. CDR3 amino acids: CSANTGTGTDQPQHF. The CDR3 DNA follows: TGCAGTGCTAACACCGGGACAGGGACCGATCAGCCCCAGCATTTT.

This clonotype was observed at least ten times. The chain joins TRBV6-5 to TRBJ2-6, with 7 bases matching TRBD1. The CDR3 contains 17 residues. The V and J ends lost 0 bases and 0 bases, in that order; junction bases with no gene match: 2. Per the germline V gene, CDR1 is MNHEY and CDR2 is SVGAGI. The DNA for the CDR3 is TGTGCCAGCAGTTACTCTACAGGGGCCTCTGGGGCCAACGTCCTGACTTTC. This translates into CASSYSTGASGANVLTF.

V usage is TRBV19 and J usage is TRBJ2-5, with 8 nucleotides matching TRBD1. Germline V gene lookup returns CDR1 LNHDA and CDR2 SQIVND (reference sequence). Trimming took 3 bases from V and 1 from J; bases not matched to a gene: 4. This CDR3 region has 15 residues. As DNA, the CDR3 is TGTGCCAGTAGTATTATGGGACAGGCCCAAGAGACCCAGTACTTC. Its translation is CASSIMGQAQETQYF.

This clonotype showed up many times. The chain combines TRBV5-1 with TRBJ2-3; 8 bases line up with TRBD1. The CDR3 has 15 residues. Germline V gives CDR1 SGHRS, CDR2 YFSETQ. J lost 3 bases, V lost 1 base, and 4 bases had no gene match. DNA of the CDR3: TGCGCCAGCAGCTTGTCGGGGACAGGAACAGATACGCAGTATTTT. Amino acid sequence: CASSLSGTGTDTQYF.

This sequence joins TRBV7-8 and TRBJ1-1, with a possible D match to TRBD1 (5 bases). The germline CDR1 and CDR2 sequences are SGHVS and FQNEAQ. This CDR3 has 14 amino acids. V was shortened by 2 bases and J by 1 base, with 8 bases between the two germline ends. The CDR3 nucleotides are TGTGCCAGCAGCTTAACAAGGGGGAACACTGAAGCTTTCTTT. Encoded protein: CASSLTRGNTEAFF.

This chain connects TRBV24-1 to TRBJ1-5; D might be TRBD1 (5 bases). Trimming pared 12 bases from V and 2 bases from J, leaving 13 bases between. Per the germline V gene, CDR1 is KGHDR and CDR2 is SFDVKD. The CDR3 covers 13 residues. CDR3 region: CAAGGRGNQPQHF. The CDR3 DNA reads TGTGCCGCCGGGGGTAGGGGCAATCAGCCCCAGCATTTT.

J is TRBJ1-3 and V is TRBV15; D uncertain. The ends were cut back, 0 bases at V and 4 bases at J, with 13 bases in the middle. CDR1 is LNHNV, CDR2 YYDKDF, per germline (reference sequence). The CDR3 length is 16 residues. The CDR3 coding sequence is TGTGCCACCAGCAGAGATTTCGTGGTTACCGGAAACACCATATATTTT. This gives the protein CATSRDFVVTGNTIYF.

This clonotype has a count of ten or more. The chain joins TRBV5-1 to TRBJ1-2; 7 bases fit TRBD1. The ends lost 4 bases at V and 3 bases at J; junction bases unmatched: 3. CDR1 is SGHRS and CDR2 is YFSETQ in the germline V gene. CDR3 size: 13 residues. Here the CDR3 reads CASSPDRDYGYTF. The CDR3 DNA reads TGCGCCAGCAGCCCTGACAGGGACTATGGCTACACCTTC.

J is TRBJ1-2 and V is TRBV19; D is uncertain. CDR3 length equals 15 residues. V was cut by 5 bases and J by 2 bases, with 15 bases left in between. The germline gives CDR1 LNHDA, CDR2 SQIVND (reference sequence). The CDR3 here is CASSAAVFANYGYTF. The CDR3 DNA is TGTGCCAGTAGTGCGGCCGTCTTTGCGAACTATGGCTACACCTTC.

This clonotype has at least ten counts. This rearrangement joins TRBV4-1 to TRBJ2-2; 9 bases line up with TRBD2. Germline trimming cut 7 bases from V and 6 bases from J; bases unmatched to any gene: 9. CDR3 length: 15 amino acids. Germline V gene sequence: CDR1 MGHRA, CDR2 YSYEKL. This CDR3 reads CASTLAGNGPGELFF. CDR3 sequence (DNA): TGCGCCAGCACTCTAGCGGGAAACGGTCCCGGGGAGCTGTTTTTT.

This clonotype has at least ten counts. V usage is TRBV5-1 and J usage is TRBJ2-4, with 10 bases that match TRBD2. The CDR3 is made up of 14 amino acids. With 5 bases clipped from V and 7 bases from J, the junction kept 6 bases outside the gene matches. The germline CDR1 and CDR2 sequences are SGHRS and YFSETQ. The CDR3 sequence: CASSPGLAANIQYF. In nucleotides, the CDR3 is TGCGCCAGCAGTCCTGGACTAGCGGCGAACATTCAGTACTTC.